The 7 T cell receptor beta chains below all came from one sample that was sequenced in a study of blood T cell repertoires in COVID-19 (dated by TCRdb to the early 2020s). The library was prepared using the immunoSEQ multiplex PCR assay. This immuneACCESS table, as held by TCRdb, lists in-frame sequences with V and J called but not all clones. Of the missing ones, under half trace to an unresolved V gene in checked studies; the others have no known cause. The sample table lists about 98,000 clones, 65% to 90% of them with a count of one. Of the sample, under 13% is held by the ten largest clones. The sample taken for sequencing was peripheral blood. Every receptor here comes from a man aged 65 to 79 with active or convalescent COVID-19.

The CDR3 nucleotides read TGTGCCAGCAGCCCCAGAAGTAGCCTTCAAGAGACCCAGTACTTC. The encoded protein is CASSPRSSLQETQYF. The rearrangement joins TRBV14 to TRBJ2-5, with D unresolved. Trimming pared 4 bases from V and 2 bases from J, leaving 14 bases between. The CDR3 is made up of 15 amino acids. The V gene's germline CDR1 is SGHDN and CDR2 FVKESK.

The rearrangement joins TRBV9 to TRBJ2-1; TRBD2 matches 11 bases. Trimming at V came to 0 bases and at J to 3 bases, leaving 5 bases not matched to a gene. Germline V gene lookup returns CDR1 SGDLS and CDR2 YYNGEE. The length of the CDR3 is 17 residues. The CDR3 DNA reads as TGTGCCAGCAGCGTAGTCAGACTAGCGGGGAACTACAATGAGCAGTTCTTC. Protein sequence: CASSVVRLAGNYNEQFF.

As DNA, the CDR3 is TGTGCCAGCAGCCGCGGGACTAGGGGGCAAGAGACCCAGTACTTC. Protein: CASSRGTRGQETQYF. J is TRBJ2-5 and V is TRBV3-1 (or the pseudogene TRBV3-2); TRBD2 agrees at 8 bases. This CDR3 is built from 15 residues. Germline V lookup: CDR1 LGHDT, CDR2 YNNKEL (reference sequence). Trimming cost V 4 bases and J 2 bases; bases outside gene matches: 6.

This clone was seen just once. This chain links TRBV6-5 with TRBJ2-1, with D hard to call. The germline CDR1 and CDR2 sequences are MNHEY and SVGAGI. The V end was cut by 0 bases, the J end by 0 bases, with 9 bases between. CDR3 length: 16 amino acids. The DNA for the CDR3 is TGTGCCAGCAGTTACTCCGTGAGGAGCTCCTACAATGAGCAGTTCTTC. This gives the protein CASSYSVRSSYNEQFF.

The CDR3 DNA reads as TGTGCCAGCACTACGTCGGGGGTGGGGGAGCAGTACTTC. Its translation: CASTTSGVGEQYF. V and J are TRBV27 and TRBJ2-7; a weak D match, TRBD2 (6 bases). The V end was cut by 7 bases, the J end by 7 bases, with 17 bases between. The CDR3 runs to 13 residues. Per germline, CDR1 MNHEY and CDR2 SMNVEV (reference sequence).

The rearrangement uses TRBV7-8 and TRBJ2-7; tentatively, D is TRBD2 (6 bases). The CDR3 extends over 12 amino acids. V was trimmed by 5 bases and J by 3 bases, leaving 8 bases between them. Germline V gives CDR1 SGHVS, CDR2 FQNEAQ. Here the CDR3 DNA reads TGTGCCAGCAGCCCGGGACTCTACGAGCAGTACTTC. This translates into CASSPGLYEQYF.

The genes are TRBV7-2 and TRBJ1-3; no clear D. Trimming shortened V by 1 base and J by 6 bases, and 10 bases separated the two germline ends. From germline, CDR1 is SGHTA and CDR2 FQGNSA. The CDR3 is 14 residues long. The CDR3 DNA is TGTGCCAGCAGCTTAGGCGGAACTATAAACACCATATATTTT. This encodes CASSLGGTINTIYF.